Below are 6 T cell receptor beta chains sequenced from a single sample in a study of CD8 T cells in Susac syndrome. The RNA input was roughly 0.45 to 1 ug, and it was reverse transcribed with random hexamers. TCRdb reanalysed the immunoSEQ multiplex PCR reads using MiXCR and keeps one entry per CDR3 protein. Among roughly 110,000 distinct CDR3 sequences listed, around 94% were seen once. Sequenced: CD8+ T cells from PBMCs. The receptors here all came from a human donor with Susac syndrome.

The chain recombines TRBV3-1 with TRBJ2-1; TRBD2 agrees at 8 bases. Losses at the gene ends were 3 bases for V and 4 bases for J; bases not matched to a gene: 8. Germline assignment: CDR1 LGHDT and CDR2 YNNKEL (reference sequence). The CDR3 runs 16 residues. CDR3 amino acids: CASSHSSGGAYNEQFF. The CDR3 DNA is TGTGCCAGCAGCCATTCGAGCGGGGGAGCATACAATGAGCAGTTCTTC.

This sequence joins TRBV19 and TRBJ2-1; 11 nucleotides line up with TRBD2. Germline trimming cut 4 bases from V and 3 bases from J; bases unmatched to any gene: 5. This CDR3 has 16 residues. The germline V gene encodes CDR1 LNHDA and CDR2 SQIVND (reference sequence). The CDR3 nucleotides read TGTGCCAGTAGTACAATAGCGGGGGGGCTCTACAATGAGCAGTTCTTC. Amino acid sequence: CASSTIAGGLYNEQFF.

J is TRBJ1-2 and V is TRBV13; tentative D call: TRBD1 (5 bases). The V end lost 0 bases, the J end lost 7 bases, and 9 bases lay between the germline ends. Germline values: CDR1 PRHDT, CDR2 FYEKMQ (reference sequence). The CDR3 spans 13 residues. CDR3 sequence reads: CASSLGQGGGYTF. In DNA, the CDR3 is TGTGCCAGCAGCTTAGGCCAGGGAGGTGGCTACACCTTC.

V gene TRBV7-9 combines with J gene TRBJ1-2, with TRBD1 matching over 11 bases. Per the germline V gene, CDR1 is SEHNR and CDR2 is FQNEAQ (reference sequence). The CDR3 has 15 amino acids. The ends lost 1 base at V and 5 bases at J; junction bases unmatched: 3. CDR3 in DNA: TGTGCCAGCAGCTTAGGGACAGGGGGCCGGTATGGCTACACCTTC. Translated, it gives CASSLGTGGRYGYTF.

J is TRBJ2-7 and V is TRBV20-1; 8 nucleotides align to TRBD2. The V gene's germline CDR1 is DFQATT and CDR2 SNEGSKA (reference sequence). CDR3 size: 14 residues. Trimming at V came to 0 bases and at J to 4 bases, leaving 5 bases not matched to a gene. CDR3: CSARDRGGGYEQYF. In DNA, the CDR3 is TGCAGTGCTAGAGATCGGGGGGGCGGATACGAGCAGTACTTC.

The chain couples TRBV6-2 or TRBV6-3 to TRBJ2-3, with a possible D match to TRBD2 (5 bases). The germline gives CDR1 MNHEY, CDR2 SVGEGT. CDR3 length: 15 amino acids. The germline V and J ends were trimmed by 0 bases and 5 bases, with 12 bases remaining between them. The CDR3 DNA reads TGTGCCAGCAGTTACTCCCGGTTCCGGGAAGATACGCAGTATTTT. This translates into CASSYSRFREDTQYF.